The sequence of this TCR beta chain was determined in a study of T cell responses to AZD1222 COVID-19 vaccine. Study-wide points: Clonal diversity may have been underestimated, and the donors were mostly white British, with more females than males. Seropositive at baseline were only a handful of AZD1222 recipients. The study found vaccine-associated CD4 TCRs spanning spike, dominant at 160-218 and 743-854.

Measured with immunoSEQ multiplex PCR; TCRdb has only the in-frame clones, and not every one. The profile shows more than 60,000 clones, about 90% of them singletons. With regard to this clone: What it recognizes is unknown.

The CDR3 loop spans 14 amino acids. Trimming cost V 1 base and J 2 bases, with 8 bases left between them. Per germline, CDR1 SGHVS and CDR2 FQNEAQ. This TCR was recovered from an adult in good health. The source material was peripheral blood, sampled on day 0 of AZD1222 vaccination. This chain connects TRBV7-8 to TRBJ1-2; D gene ambiguous. For the CDR3, the DNA is TGTGCCAGCAGCTTAGGCGAAGCAAACTATGGCTACACCTTC. The encoded protein is CASSLGEANYGYTF. The full variable domain, completed using reference TRBV7-8 and TRBJ1-2, is GAGVSQSPRYKVAKRGQDVALRCDPISGHVSLFWYQQALGQGPEFLTYFQNEAQLDKSGLPSDRFFAERPEGSVSTLKIQRTQQEDSAVYLCASSLGEANYGYTFGSGTRLTVV.